This entry is about one T cell receptor beta chain. V was cut by 3 bases and J by 6 bases, with 12 bases left in between. CDR3 length: 13 residues. These data come from a study of blood T cell repertoires in COVID-19. The repertoire was sequenced with immunoSEQ multiplex PCR; TCRdb's copy has only in-frame clones and lacks some. The table records around 130,000 clones, roughly 80% of them present only once. The source is a young woman who had been exposed to COVID-19. The rearrangement uses TRBV12-3 or TRBV12-4 and TRBJ2-7; tentative D call: TRBD2 (5 bases). Material: PBMCs or T cells enriched from blood (not recorded which). CDR3 region: CASSLYRGPEQYF. In DNA, the CDR3 is TGTGCCAGCAGTTTGTATCGCGGGCCCGAGCAGTACTTC.